A single sample gave rise to the 10 T cell receptor beta chains below, sequenced in a study of T cells in tuberculosis. Sorting used thawed, overnight-rested PBMC stained with anti-CD3, a viability dye and GMM-loaded CD1B tetramer. The lipid loaded on the CD1B tetramers was C32 glucose monomycolate from Rhodococcus equi. Clones were read by immunoSEQ multiplex PCR, and TCRdb kept only the in-frame ones, dropping some. The sample carries approximately 59,000 clones, 88% recorded once. What was sequenced was CD1b-GMM tetramer-negative cells sorted from PBMCs. These receptors were taken from an adult woman with latent tuberculosis.

This clone was picked up a small number of times. The chain links TRBV2 to TRBJ2-6; the D gene is possibly TRBD2 (6 bases). V gave up 2 bases and J gave up 4 bases, with 12 bases separating them. Germline values: CDR1 SNHLY, CDR2 FYNNEI. The length of the CDR3 is 16 residues. The CDR3 coding sequence is TGTGCCAGCAGTGAAAGTGCGGGATCCGGGGCCAACGTCCTGACTTTC. This encodes CASSESAGSGANVLTF.

The chain employs TRBV6-1 and TRBJ2-2, with D uncertain. The germline V and J ends were trimmed by 10 bases and 3 bases, with 12 bases remaining between them. The germline V gene encodes CDR1 MNHNS and CDR2 SASEGT. This CDR3 comprises 13 residues. The CDR3 bases are TGTGCCACCTCCGAGATTGACACCGGGGAGCTGTTTTTT. This encodes CATSEIDTGELFF.

The V call is TRBV27, the J call TRBJ2-3; weak D call: TRBD1 (5 bases). Trimming left V 6 bases short and J 7 bases short, with 14 bases between. The V gene's germline CDR1 is MNHEY and CDR2 SMNVEV (reference sequence). This CDR3 region has 13 residues. Written as DNA, the CDR3 is TGTGCCAGCAGATTGACAGTCCTACATACGCAGTATTTT. Protein: CASRLTVLHTQYF.

The gene calls are TRBV7-2 and TRBJ2-3; tentative D call: TRBD2 (6 bases). V was pared by 2 bases and J by 4 bases, with 13 bases between. The CDR3 length is 15 residues. Looked up from germline, CDR1 is SGHTA and CDR2 is FQGNSA. The CDR3 loop reads CASSLNGRASDTQYF. The CDR3 DNA reads as TGTGCCAGCAGCTTAAACGGGAGAGCATCAGATACGCAGTATTTT.

This chain joins TRBV11-2 and TRBJ2-5; TRBD2 might be the D (7 bases). Germline V gene data show CDR1 as SGHAT and CDR2 as FQNNGV. This CDR3 spans 14 amino acids. V dropped 4 bases and J dropped 5 bases, with 14 bases sitting between them. For the CDR3, the DNA is TGTGCCAGCAGCTACGAAGGGGGGGACGAGACCCAGTACTTC. Its translation is CASSYEGGDETQYF.

The V and J genes are TRBV14 and TRBJ1-1; 9 bases line up with TRBD1. V lost 9 bases to trimming and J lost 6 bases; unmatched junction nucleotides: 17. Germline CDR1 and CDR2: SGHDN and FVKESK. The CDR3 has 16 residues. The CDR3 DNA reads TGTGCCAGATCCGGGACAGGGAGAAATGGGAGCCCTGAAGCTTTCTTT. This translates into CARSGTGRNGSPEAFF.

A note on this clone: This CDR3 is also generated by other DNA sequences in the sample. J is TRBJ1-3 and V is TRBV4-3; D may be TRBD1 (6 bases). The V gene lost 3 bases and the J gene lost 3 bases, with 18 bases spanning the gap. The CDR3 covers 17 residues. Germline CDR1 is LGHNA and CDR2 is YSLEER. The CDR3 loop reads CASSQDNAGANGNTIYF. In DNA form, the CDR3 reads TGCGCCAGCAGCCAGGATAACGCAGGGGCTAATGGAAACACCATATATTTT.

The chain is built from TRBV16 and TRBJ2-1, with TRBD1 matching 8 bases. Germline CDR1 and CDR2: KGHSY and FQNENV. This CDR3 is 15 amino acids long. With V trimmed by 0 bases and J by 7 bases, 5 bases remained unmatched. The CDR3 DNA sequence: TGTGCCAGCAGCCAATCCCGGACAGGGACAAATGAGCAGTTCTTC. Protein sequence: CASSQSRTGTNEQFF.

The chain couples TRBV6-6 to TRBJ2-5, with D tentatively TRBD2 (5 bases). Germline values: CDR1 MNHNY, CDR2 SVGAGI (reference sequence). CDR3 size: 15 residues. V dropped 2 bases and J dropped 0 bases, with 10 bases sitting between them. In nucleotides, the CDR3 is TGTGCCAGCAGTTACCCCAACGGGAACCAAGAGACCCAGTACTTC. It encodes CASSYPNGNQETQYF.

The chain is built from TRBV10-3 and TRBJ2-7; D perhaps matches TRBD2 (5 bases). CDR1 and CDR2 from the germline V gene are ENHRY and SYGVKD. This CDR3 spans 13 amino acids. V lost 4 bases and J 5 bases, leaving 12 bases between the germline ends. The CDR3 sequence is CAISGDYSDEQYF. For the CDR3, the DNA is TGTGCCATCAGTGGGGATTATAGCGACGAGCAGTACTTC.